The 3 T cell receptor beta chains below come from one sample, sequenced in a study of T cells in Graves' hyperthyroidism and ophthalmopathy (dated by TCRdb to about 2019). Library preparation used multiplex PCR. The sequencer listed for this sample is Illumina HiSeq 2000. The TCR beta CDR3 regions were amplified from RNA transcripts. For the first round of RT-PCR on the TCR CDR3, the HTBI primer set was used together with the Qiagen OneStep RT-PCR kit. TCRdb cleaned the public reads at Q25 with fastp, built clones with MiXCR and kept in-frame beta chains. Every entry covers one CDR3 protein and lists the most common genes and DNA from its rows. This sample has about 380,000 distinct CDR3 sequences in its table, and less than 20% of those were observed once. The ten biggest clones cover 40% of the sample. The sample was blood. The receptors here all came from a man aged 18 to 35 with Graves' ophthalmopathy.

CDR3 in amino acids: CASSTQITGELFF. CDR3 nucleotides: TGTGCCAGCAGCACTCAGATTACAGGGGAGCTGTTTTTT. The chain joins TRBV7-3 to TRBJ2-2; D unresolved. The V gene lost 5 bases and the J gene lost 8 bases, with 12 bases spanning the gap. This CDR3 is 13 amino acids long. Germline V gene sequence: CDR1 SGHTA, CDR2 FQGTGA.

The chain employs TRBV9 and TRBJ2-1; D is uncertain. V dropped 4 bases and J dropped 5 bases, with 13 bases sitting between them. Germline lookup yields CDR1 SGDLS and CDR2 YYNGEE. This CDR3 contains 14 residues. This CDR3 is CASSRRTRDNEQFF. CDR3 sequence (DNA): TGTGCCAGCAGCCGACGAACACGGGACAATGAGCAGTTCTTC.

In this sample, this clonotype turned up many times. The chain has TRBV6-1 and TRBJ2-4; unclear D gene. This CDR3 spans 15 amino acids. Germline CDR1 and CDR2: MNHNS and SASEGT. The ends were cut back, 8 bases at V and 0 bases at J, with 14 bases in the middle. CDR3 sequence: CASVPAVVAKNIQYF. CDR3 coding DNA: TGTGCCAGCGTCCCGGCAGTCGTAGCCAAAAACATTCAGTACTTC.